These 27 T cell receptor beta chains share one sample of origin, sequenced in a study of T-cell memory formation after mild COVID-19. In TCRdb, the 5' RACE reads were re-called with MiXCR into one record per CDR3 protein. The sample consists of 350,000 to 450,000 distinct CDR3 sequences, less than 25% of them appearing once. Source material: PBMCs or a T cell subset sorted from them (not recorded which). These receptors came from an adult woman who had mild COVID-19 (a few samples of this study predate the infection). Cell type and time point are not known.

This clonotype showed up just a few times. The chain carries TRBV12-3 or TRBV12-4 and TRBJ2-3; D might be TRBD1 (5 bases). This CDR3 comprises 18 residues. Trimming left V 2 bases short and J 3 bases short, with 21 bases between. CDR3 nucleotide sequence: TGTGCCAGCAGTTTAAGTTTGGGGCTAACTATGGGGACAGATACGCAGTATTTT. It specifies CASSLSLGLTMGTDTQYF.

The gene calls are TRBV18 and TRBJ1-1, with D perhaps TRBD1 (5 bases). The ends were cut back, 3 bases at V and 3 bases at J, with 14 bases in the middle. The CDR3 length is 15 residues. Looked up from germline, CDR1 is KGHSH and CDR2 is LQKENI. The CDR3 DNA reads TGTGCCAGCTCACCCTTCCCGTCGGGGGACACTGAAGCTTTCTTT. Residues: CASSPFPSGDTEAFF.

This clonotype was found many times. V is TRBV5-1 and J is TRBJ2-5, with TRBD2 identical over 10 bases. Trimming cost V 4 bases and J 2 bases; bases outside gene matches: 5. The CDR3 is 15 residues long. The germline V gene encodes CDR1 SGHRS and CDR2 YFSETQ. The CDR3 loop reads CASSRSSGGQETQYF. The CDR3 DNA is TGCGCCAGCAGCCGATCTAGCGGGGGACAAGAGACCCAGTACTTC. The full variable domain, with the rest looked up from reference TRBV5-1 and TRBJ2-5, is KAGVTQTPRYLIKTRGQQVTLSCSPISGHRSVSWYQQTPGQGLQFLFEYFSETQRNKGNFPGRFSGRQFSNSRSEMNVSTLELGDSALYLCASSRSSGGQETQYFGPGTRLLVL.

The chain employs TRBV7-2 and TRBJ2-1; 8 nucleotides agree with TRBD2. Trimming took 2 bases from V and 12 from J; bases not matched to a gene: 15. This CDR3 is built from 16 residues. Germline loops: CDR1 SGHTA, CDR2 FQGNSA. CDR3 nucleotide sequence: TGTGCCAGCAGCTTAACCCCCAGCGGGGGAGGGCCTCCGCAGTTCTTC. Translating gives CASSLTPSGGGPPQFF.

This clonotype was seen a few times. The V and J genes are TRBV12-3 or TRBV12-4 and TRBJ1-1; 7 bases match TRBD1. With V trimmed by 3 bases and J by 8 bases, 6 bases remained unmatched. CDR3 length: 13 amino acids. CDR3 coding DNA: TGTGCCAGCAGTTTTTCAGGGGGAGGGGAAGCTTTCTTT. Translation gives CASSFSGGGEAFF.

The chain recombines TRBV15 with TRBJ2-4; 8 bases match TRBD2. The junction had 16 bases not matched to a gene; V was cut back by 5 bases and J by 1 base. Germline CDR1 LNHNV, CDR2 YYDKDF (reference sequence). The CDR3 is made up of 19 amino acids. CDR3 in amino acids: CATSGGLVIPNRAKNIQYF. CDR3 in DNA: TGTGCCACCAGCGGGGGACTAGTTATACCCAATAGGGCCAAAAACATTCAGTACTTC.

CDR3: CASSEADGTGDEQYF. Written as DNA, the CDR3 is TGTGCCAGCAGTGAAGCGGATGGGACAGGGGACGAGCAGTACTTC. The V call is TRBV2, the J call TRBJ2-7; 10 bases line up with TRBD1. The CDR3 is made up of 15 amino acids. CDR1 is SNHLY, CDR2 FYNNEI, per germline. Trimming at V came to 0 bases and at J to 5 bases, leaving 4 bases not matched to a gene. The full variable domain, rest sourced from reference TRBV2 and TRBJ2-7, is EPEVTQTPSHQVTQMGQEVILRCVPISNHLYFYWYRQILGQKVEFLVSFYNNEISEKSEIFDDQFSVERPDGSNFTLKIRSTKLEDSAMYFCASSEADGTGDEQYFGPGTRLTVT.

The J gene is TRBJ2-1, the V gene TRBV18, with D possibly called TRBD1 or TRBD2 (5 bases each). This CDR3 spans 15 amino acids. V was trimmed by 3 bases and J by 1 base, leaving 10 bases between them. Germline V gives CDR1 KGHSH, CDR2 LQKENI. The chain's CDR3 is CASSPGTASYNEQFF. DNA of the CDR3: TGTGCCAGCTCACCCGGGACCGCGTCCTACAATGAGCAGTTCTTC.

V and J are TRBV18 and TRBJ1-2; TRBD1 is a possible D gene (5 bases). Germline values: CDR1 KGHSH, CDR2 LQKENI. V was cut by 5 bases and J by 8 bases, with 21 bases left in between. The CDR3 has 15 amino acids. The CDR3 DNA is TGTGCCAGCTCAAGGAAGCAGGGCGTTCCGGGAGGCTACACCTTC. Translating it yields CASSRKQGVPGGYTF. Drawing the rest from reference TRBV18 and TRBJ1-2, the complete variable domain is NAGVMQNPRHLVRRRGQEARLRCSPMKGHSHVYWYRQLPEEGLKFMVYLQKENIIDESGMPKERFSAEFPKEGPSILRIQQVVRGDSAAYFCASSRKQGVPGGYTFGSGTRLTVV.

The sample holds a few counts of this clonotype. The rearrangement joins TRBV4-3 to TRBJ2-3; D is unclear. In germline, CDR1 is LGHNA, CDR2 YSLEER. V shed 0 bases and J shed 7 bases, with 11 bases lying between them. The CDR3 extends over 14 amino acids. CDR3: CASSQDSAANTQYF. The CDR3 nucleotides read TGCGCCAGCAGCCAAGATTCTGCCGCGAATACGCAGTATTTT.

A few counts support this clonotype. The chain carries TRBV7-3 and TRBJ2-1; D is possibly TRBD1 (6 bases). V lost 8 bases, J lost 5 bases, and 13 bases lay in between. CDR1 is SGHTA, CDR2 FQGTGA, per germline. The CDR3 is 13 residues long. CDR3 in DNA: TGTGCCAGCGGTGGGGGCCCCCACAATGAGCAGTTCTTC. Its protein product is CASGGGPHNEQFF.

This clonotype was observed a few times. This sequence joins TRBV13 and TRBJ2-7, with 11 nucleotides matching TRBD2. Unmatched junction bases numbered 6, after V lost 5 bases and J lost 0 bases. The CDR3 consists of 16 residues. CDR1 and CDR2 from the germline V gene are PRHDT and FYEKMQ (reference sequence). This chain's CDR3 is CASSQRTSGHSYEQYF. CDR3 nucleotides: TGTGCCAGCAGCCAGCGGACTAGCGGGCACTCCTACGAGCAGTACTTC.

The chain joins TRBV14 to TRBJ1-2, with D perhaps TRBD1 (6 bases). V was shortened by 2 bases and J by 7 bases, with 11 bases between the two germline ends. Germline CDR1 is SGHDN and CDR2 is FVKESK. The length of the CDR3 is 13 residues. The CDR3 DNA sequence: TGTGCCAGCAGCCAAACAGGGTCTCGTGGCTACACCTTC. This gives the protein CASSQTGSRGYTF.

This clonotype was observed a handful of times. Written as DNA, the CDR3 is TGCAGCGTTCGAGGGGCGGGTAGCTATGGCTACACCTTC. It translates to CSVRGAGSYGYTF. The chain has TRBV29-1 and TRBJ1-2; D is possibly TRBD1 (5 bases). The CDR3 length is 13 residues. V lost 5 bases and J 4 bases, leaving 14 bases between the germline ends. Germline-derived CDR1 and CDR2 are SQVTM and ANQGSEA.

The J gene is TRBJ1-1, the V gene TRBV14; D is unclear. Germline CDR1 and CDR2: SGHDN and FVKESK. The CDR3 is made up of 13 amino acids. Trimming stripped 1 base from V and 2 bases from J, with 5 bases between. The CDR3 spells CASSQVTNTEAFF. The DNA for the CDR3 is TGTGCCAGCAGCCAAGTCACCAACACTGAAGCTTTCTTT.

V gene TRBV4-1 combines with J gene TRBJ2-3, with 7 nucleotides matching TRBD2. Trimming at V came to 1 base and at J to 1 base, leaving 2 bases not matched to a gene. Germline CDR1 reads MGHRA; CDR2 reads YSYEKL. The CDR3 has 15 residues. CDR3 amino acids: CASSQVSGGTDTQYF. CDR3 in DNA: TGCGCCAGCAGCCAAGTCAGCGGGGGCACAGATACGCAGTATTTT.

This chain connects TRBV15 to TRBJ2-1; D ambiguous. V lost 1 base to trimming and J lost 6 bases, with 7 bases between them. This CDR3 has 13 amino acids. Germline V gene lookup returns CDR1 LNHNV and CDR2 YYDKDF (reference sequence). The CDR3 sequence is CATSRAPSNEQFF. The CDR3 nucleotides read TGTGCCACCAGCAGAGCCCCGAGCAATGAGCAGTTCTTC.

The rearrangement joins TRBV6-2 or TRBV6-3 to TRBJ1-2, with D tentatively TRBD1 (5 bases). Trimming left V 5 bases short and J 2 bases short, with 12 bases between. CDR1 MNHEY and CDR2 SVGEGT come from the germline V gene. This CDR3 is built from 14 residues. CDR3: CASSTPGKNYGYTF. The CDR3 DNA reads as TGTGCCAGCAGTACCCCAGGGAAGAACTATGGCTACACCTTC.

The chain couples TRBV7-8 to TRBJ1-1, with 10 bases lining up with TRBD1. The CDR3 covers 16 residues. Germline CDR1 SGHVS, CDR2 FQNEAQ. The junction had 9 bases not matched to a gene; V was cut back by 4 bases and J by 4 bases. The CDR3 loop is CASSSGTGALGTEAFF. The CDR3 coding sequence is TGTGCCAGCAGCTCCGGGACAGGGGCTCTGGGCACTGAAGCTTTCTTT.

There are a few counts of this clonotype. V usage is TRBV6-5 and J usage is TRBJ2-1, with a possible D match to TRBD1 (5 bases). This CDR3 spans 13 amino acids. Germline CDR1 reads MNHEY; CDR2 reads SVGAGI. The V and J ends lost 6 bases and 11 bases respectively, with 17 bases between them. CDR3 sequence reads: CASRPPGLVKQFF. The CDR3 DNA reads as TGTGCCAGCAGACCCCCAGGGCTCGTCAAGCAGTTCTTC.

V gene TRBV7-9 combines with J gene TRBJ2-7; the match to TRBD1 covers 9 bases. The CDR3 contains 15 residues. Losses at the gene ends were 5 bases for V and 3 bases for J; bases not matched to a gene: 8. Germline CDR1 is SEHNR and CDR2 is FQNEAQ (reference sequence). CDR3 sequence: CASSPGQGLDYEQYF. DNA of the CDR3: TGTGCCAGCAGCCCGGGACAGGGTCTTGACTACGAGCAGTACTTC.

This chain connects TRBV2 to TRBJ2-2; D not certain. Germline CDR1 is SNHLY and CDR2 is FYNNEI. Trimming shortened V by 6 bases and J by 5 bases, and 13 bases separated the two germline ends. CDR3 length equals 14 residues. The DNA for the CDR3 is TGTGCCAGCAGCCTTAGGGTGGGGACCGGGGAGCTGTTTTTT. Amino acids: CASSLRVGTGELFF.

The chain combines TRBV25-1 with TRBJ2-1, with unresolved D. Per the germline V gene, CDR1 is MGHDK and CDR2 is SYGVNS. Between the trimmed V and J ends, which lost 3 bases and 10 bases, there was a span of 7 bases. This CDR3 has 11 amino acids. This chain's CDR3 is CASSDAREQFF. CDR3 in DNA: TGTGCCAGCAGTGATGCTAGAGAGCAGTTCTTC.

The chain combines TRBV5-4 with TRBJ2-5; weak D call: TRBD1 (6 bases). CDR3 size: 13 residues. The V and J ends lost 1 base and 5 bases respectively, with 9 bases between them. The germline gives CDR1 SGHNT, CDR2 YYREEE (reference sequence). As DNA, the CDR3 is TGTGCCAGCAGCTTGCGGGACACTGAGACCCAGTACTTC. This gives the protein CASSLRDTETQYF. Combining the CDR3 with reference TRBV5-4 and TRBJ2-5 gives the whole variable domain ETGVTQSPTHLIKTRGQQVTLRCSSQSGHNTVSWYQQALGQGPQFIFQYYREEENGRGNFPPRFSGLQFPNYSSELNVNALELDDSALYLCASSLRDTETQYFGPGTRLLVL.

The CDR3 is CASSRTGGEGKNIQYF. CDR3 in DNA: TGTGCCAGCAGCCGCACAGGGGGCGAAGGTAAAAACATTCAGTACTTC. This chain connects TRBV4-2 to TRBJ2-4, with 9 positions matching TRBD1. V was pared by 4 bases and J by 4 bases, with 8 bases of the junction left unmatched. Germline V lookup: CDR1 LGHNA, CDR2 YNFKEQ. The CDR3 length is 16 residues.

The genes are TRBV29-1 and TRBJ2-1; 8 positions match TRBD2. Germline assignment: CDR1 SQVTM and CDR2 ANQGSEA. The junction had 11 bases not matched to a gene; V was cut back by 6 bases and J by 4 bases. The CDR3 has 15 amino acids. The CDR3 DNA reads as TGCAGCGTAGCCGGGGGGGACCGGTCATACAATGAGCAGTTCTTC. Translation gives CSVAGGDRSYNEQFF.

This chain uses TRBV12-3 or TRBV12-4 with TRBJ2-4, with 9 bases fitting TRBD1. The CDR3 totals 14 residues. V gave up 8 bases and J gave up 0 bases; unmatched junction bases: 2. In nucleotides, the CDR3 is TGTGCCAGCGGGACAGGGCCAGCCAAAAACATTCAGTACTTC. It codes for CASGTGPAKNIQYF.